The entry below gives a single TCR beta chain sequence along with its context. The target antigen is unknown. This record comes from a study of identical twins. Study-wide points: The study found that models underestimated out-of-frame TCR alpha sharing in monozygotic twins.

Each donor (without exception) was a healthy Caucasian. Carrying unique molecular identifiers, the cDNA also gained a universal primer site through template switching. A single record per CDR3 protein comes from TCRdb applying MiXCR to the 5' RACE reads. The sample has about 660,000 distinct CDR3 sequences, over 8.5% seen once. The sample was also reused in another study, on yellow fever vaccine responses in identical twins.

Sequencing was done on a sample of PBMCs. This TCR came from a woman under 30 in good health.

CDR3 sequence: CSAEPQDGPTYEQYF. In DNA, the CDR3 is TGCAGTGCAGAACCCCAGGATGGGCCTACCTACGAGCAGTACTTC. The rearrangement joins TRBV20-1 to TRBJ2-7, with D unclear. V dropped 6 bases and J dropped 2 bases, with 20 bases sitting between them. Germline V CDR1 and CDR2: DFQATT, SNEGSKA (reference sequence). There are 15 residues in the CDR3.